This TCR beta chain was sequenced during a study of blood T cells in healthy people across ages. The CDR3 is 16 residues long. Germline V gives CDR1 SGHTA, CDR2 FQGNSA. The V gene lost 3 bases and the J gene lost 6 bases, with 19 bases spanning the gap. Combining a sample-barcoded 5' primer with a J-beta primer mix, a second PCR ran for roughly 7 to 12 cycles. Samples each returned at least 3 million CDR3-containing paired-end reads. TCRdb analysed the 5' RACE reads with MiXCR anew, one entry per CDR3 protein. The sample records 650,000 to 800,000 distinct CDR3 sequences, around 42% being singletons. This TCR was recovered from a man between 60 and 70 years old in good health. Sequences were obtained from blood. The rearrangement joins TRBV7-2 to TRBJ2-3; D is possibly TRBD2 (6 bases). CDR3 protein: CASSFTVSARGDTQYF. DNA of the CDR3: TGTGCCAGCAGCTTCACGGTTTCCGCCCGGGGGGATACGCAGTATTTT.